This T cell receptor beta chain was sequenced for a study of blood T cells in healthy people across ages. The study's findings and limits: Age advanced and TCR beta diversity per million T cells fell, roughly linearly. Diversity figures based on one million T cells were deemed too low.

Germline lookup yields CDR1 LGHDT and CDR2 YNNKEL (reference sequence). The CDR3 totals 15 residues. Trimming stripped 1 base from V and 5 bases from J, with 12 bases between. With respect to this clonotype: Its antigen is still unknown.

Sample-barcoded 5' priming and a J-beta primer mix drove a second PCR of about 6 to 12 cycles. TCRdb fed the 5' RACE reads into MiXCR, producing one record per CDR3 protein. The repertoire has about 800,000 distinct CDR3 sequences, 58% of them found once; the top ten carry roughly 20%. Per sample, extraction of total RNA gave at least 5.5 micrograms in every case. The chain has TRBV3-1 and TRBJ2-1; possibly TRBD1 or TRBD2 for D (5 bases each). The clonotype was recovered from a man aged 25-40 years in good health. Material: blood. This CDR3 is CASSQAGRKNNEQFF. The CDR3 coding sequence is TGTGCCAGCAGCCAAGCGGGACGAAAAAACAATGAGCAGTTCTTC.